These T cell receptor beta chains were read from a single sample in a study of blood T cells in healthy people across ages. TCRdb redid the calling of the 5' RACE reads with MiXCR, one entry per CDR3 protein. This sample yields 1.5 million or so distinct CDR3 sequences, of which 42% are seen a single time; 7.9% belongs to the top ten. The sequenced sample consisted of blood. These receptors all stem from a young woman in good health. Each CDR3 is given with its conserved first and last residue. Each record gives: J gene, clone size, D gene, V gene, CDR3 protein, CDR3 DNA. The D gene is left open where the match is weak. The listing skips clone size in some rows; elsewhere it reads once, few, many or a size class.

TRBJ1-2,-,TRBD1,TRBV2,CASSLPGQGAPSYGYTF,TGTGCCAGCAGTTTACCGGGACAGGGGGCTCCCTCCTATGGCTACACCTTC
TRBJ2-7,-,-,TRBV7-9,CASSLEEDSYEQYF,TGTGCCAGCAGCTTAGAGGAGGACTCCTACGAGCAGTACTTC
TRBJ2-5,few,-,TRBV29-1,CSVDGGASQETQYF,TGCAGCGTTGATGGGGGGGCGTCCCAAGAGACCCAGTACTTC
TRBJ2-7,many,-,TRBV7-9,CASSLRAGSYEQYF,TGCGCCAGCAGCTTAAGGGCGGGCTCCTACGAGCAGTACTTC
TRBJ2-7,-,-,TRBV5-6,CASSLGVRDYEQYF,TGTGCCAGCAGCTTGGGGGTCAGGGACTACGAGCAGTACTTC
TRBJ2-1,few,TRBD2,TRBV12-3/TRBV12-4,CASSPSGTSNEQFF,TGTGCCAGCAGCCCCTCCGGGACTAGCAATGAGCAGTTCTTC
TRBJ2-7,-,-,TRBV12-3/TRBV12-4,CASSFSRRYEQYF,TGTGCCAGCAGTTTCTCGCGCAGATACGAGCAGTACTTC
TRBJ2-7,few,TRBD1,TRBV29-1,CSVVGTGNTYEQYF,TGCAGCGTGGTAGGGACAGGGAACACCTACGAGCAGTACTTC
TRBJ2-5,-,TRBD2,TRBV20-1,CSARMWGGGLGQETQYF,TGCAGTGCTAGAATGTGGGGGGGAGGGCTAGGCCAAGAGACCCAGTACTTC
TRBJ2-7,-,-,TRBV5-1,CASSLDRGRVNEQYF,TGCGCCAGCAGCTTGGATCGGGGGCGAGTAAACGAGCAGTACTTC
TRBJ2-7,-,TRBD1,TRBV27,CASSSIGTALDEQYF,TGTGCCAGCAGTTCGATCGGGACAGCCTTGGACGAGCAGTACTTC
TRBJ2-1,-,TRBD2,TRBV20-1,CSARPLAGGPGHEQFF,TGCAGTGCTAGACCTCTAGCGGGAGGGCCAGGCCATGAGCAGTTCTTC
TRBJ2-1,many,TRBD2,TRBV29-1,CSVNPLGGRNEQFF,TGCAGCGTTAATCCCCTGGGAGGGAGGAATGAGCAGTTCTTC
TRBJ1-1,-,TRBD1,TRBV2,CASSEAQGFTEAFF,TGTGCCAGCAGTGAAGCACAGGGGTTCACTGAAGCTTTCTTT
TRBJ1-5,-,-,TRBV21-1,CASSKDGGVSNQPQHF,TGTGCCAGCAGCAAAGACGGGGGAGTAAGCAATCAGCCCCAGCATTTT
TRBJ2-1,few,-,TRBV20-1,CSDKAPRFDNEQFF,TGCAGTGACAAGGCACCTAGATTTGACAATGAGCAGTTCTTC
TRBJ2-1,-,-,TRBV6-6,CASSYVARRNYNEQFF,TGTGCCAGCAGTTACGTAGCGAGGCGGAATTACAATGAGCAGTTCTTC
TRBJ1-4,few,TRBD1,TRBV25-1,CASRPGNRGKEKLFF,TGTGCCAGCAGACCGGGAAACAGGGGGAAGGAAAAACTGTTTTTT
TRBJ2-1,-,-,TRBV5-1,CASRGAGKDEQFF,TGCGCCAGCAGGGGGGCAGGGAAGGATGAGCAGTTCTTC
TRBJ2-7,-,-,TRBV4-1,CASSLLVGDTYEQYF,TGCGCCAGCAGTCTGCTAGTGGGGGATACCTACGAGCAGTACTTC
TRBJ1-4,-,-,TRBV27,CASSPPRTVTNEKLFF,TGTGCCAGCAGTCCACCCAGGACGGTAACTAATGAAAAACTGTTTTTT
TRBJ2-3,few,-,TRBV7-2,CASNIRSTDTQYF,TGTGCCAGCAACATACGGAGCACAGATACGCAGTATTTT
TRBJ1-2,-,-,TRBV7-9,CASSPPGPNYGCTF,TGTGCCAGCAGCCCCCCGGGGCCTAACTATGGCTGCACCTTC
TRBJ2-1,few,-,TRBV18,CASSPQARVYNEQFF,TGTGCCAGCTCACCACAGGCCAGGGTATACAATGAGCAGTTCTTC
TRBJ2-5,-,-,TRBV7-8,CASSLATGVRETQYF,TGTGCCAGCAGCTTAGCCACCGGGGTACGGGAGACCCAGTACTTC
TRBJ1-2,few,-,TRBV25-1,CASFLPPQIYGYTF,TGTGCCAGTTTTTTGCCCCCACAAATCTATGGCTACACCTTC
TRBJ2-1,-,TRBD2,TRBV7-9,CASSLVLASGGLNEQFF,TGTGCCAGCAGCTTAGTATTGGCTAGCGGGGGCCTCAATGAGCAGTTCTTC
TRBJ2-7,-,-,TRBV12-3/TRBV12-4,CASSVSGNYEQYF,TGTGCCAGCAGTGTGTCCGGGAACTACGAGCAGTACTTC
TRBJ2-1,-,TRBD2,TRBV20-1,CSARVLAGRDSYNEQFF,TGCAGTGCTAGAGTCTTAGCGGGGAGGGATTCATACAATGAGCAGTTCTTC
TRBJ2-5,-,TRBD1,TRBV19,CASRRTGVGETQYF,TGTGCCAGTAGACGGACAGGGGTTGGAGAGACCCAGTACTTC
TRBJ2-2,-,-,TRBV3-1,CAGSQGPNTGELFF,TGTGCCGGCAGCCAGGGGCCGAACACCGGGGAGCTGTTTTTT
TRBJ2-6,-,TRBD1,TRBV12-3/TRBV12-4,CASSLALRQGPSGANVLTF,TGTGCCAGCAGTTTAGCGCTGCGACAGGGACCCTCTGGGGCCAACGTCCTGACTTTC
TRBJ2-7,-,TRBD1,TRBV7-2,CASSAAQGYEQYF,TGTGCCAGCAGTGCAGCACAGGGGTACGAGCAGTACTTC
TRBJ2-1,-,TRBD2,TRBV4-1,CASSRITSGRGNEQFF,TGCGCCAGCAGCCGCATCACTAGCGGGAGGGGAAATGAGCAGTTCTTC
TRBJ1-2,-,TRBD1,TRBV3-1,CASAPGQGSYGYTF,TGTGCCAGTGCACCGGGACAGGGCTCTTATGGCTACACCTTC
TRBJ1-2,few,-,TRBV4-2,CASSLPGQDYGYTF,TGTGCCAGCAGCCTACCGGGACAAGACTATGGCTACACCTTC
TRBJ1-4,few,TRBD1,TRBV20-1,CSARDGTVNEKLFF,TGCAGTGCTAGAGATGGGACAGTTAATGAAAAACTGTTTTTT
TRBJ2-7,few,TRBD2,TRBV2,CASSEAGTSLSYEQYF,TGTGCCAGCAGTGAAGCCGGGACTAGCTTATCCTACGAGCAGTACTTC
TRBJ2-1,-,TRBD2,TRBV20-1,CSARGSSGSSYNEQFF,TGCAGTGCCAGGGGCTCTAGCGGGAGCTCCTACAATGAGCAGTTCTTC
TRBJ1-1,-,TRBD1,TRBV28,CASSSGTGFMNTEAFF,TGTGCCAGCAGTTCCGGGACAGGTTTCATGAACACTGAAGCTTTCTTT
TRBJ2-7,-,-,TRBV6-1,CASSSQALNPSYEQYF,TGTGCCAGCAGCTCGCAGGCCTTAAACCCCTCCTACGAGCAGTACTTC
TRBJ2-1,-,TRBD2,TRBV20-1,CSAQLAGGLNEQFF,TGCAGTGCCCAACTAGCGGGAGGGCTCAATGAGCAGTTCTTC
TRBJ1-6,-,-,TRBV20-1,CSASSAGAGSPLHF,TGCAGTGCTAGTTCTGCGGGGGCGGGTTCACCCCTCCACTTT
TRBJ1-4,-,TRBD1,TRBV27,CATSLLGQGDEKLFF,TGTGCCACCAGTTTACTAGGACAGGGTGATGAAAAACTGTTTTTT
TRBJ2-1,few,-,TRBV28,CASSLSQPGGSYNEQFF,TGTGCCAGCAGTTTATCCCAGCCCGGGGGCTCCTACAATGAGCAGTTCTTC
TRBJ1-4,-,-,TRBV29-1,CSVSLGGAGEKLFF,TGCAGCGTTTCTTTGGGAGGGGCTGGTGAAAAACTGTTTTTT
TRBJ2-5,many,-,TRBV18,CASSGSTGSETQYF,TGTGCCAGCTCAGGATCGACAGGTAGCGAGACCCAGTACTTC
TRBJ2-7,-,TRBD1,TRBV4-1,CASSQEWRQGVKASYEQYF,TGCGCCAGCAGCCAAGAATGGAGACAGGGGGTGAAAGCGTCCTACGAGCAGTACTTC
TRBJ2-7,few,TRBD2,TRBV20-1,CSARGVAGGPTYEQYF,TGCAGTGCTAGAGGGGTAGCGGGAGGGCCCACCTACGAGCAGTACTTC
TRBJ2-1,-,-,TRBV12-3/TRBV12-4,CASSFKNSYNEQFF,TGTGCCAGCAGCTTTAAGAATTCCTACAATGAGCAGTTCTTC
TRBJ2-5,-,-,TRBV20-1,CSAEKIAEEETQYF,TGCAGTGCCGAAAAAATAGCGGAAGAAGAGACCCAGTACTTC
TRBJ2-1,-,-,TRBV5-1,CASSWRARNEQFF,TGCGCCAGCAGCTGGAGGGCGCGCAATGAGCAGTTCTTC
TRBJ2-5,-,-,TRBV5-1,CASSPHRTDGLKTQYF,TGCGCCAGCAGCCCGCACCGGACGGATGGCCTGAAGACCCAGTACTTC
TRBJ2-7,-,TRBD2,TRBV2,CASRGLATFYEQYF,TGTGCCAGCAGGGGACTAGCGACCTTCTACGAGCAGTACTTC
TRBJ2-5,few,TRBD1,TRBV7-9,CASSSPPGQRTQETQYF,TGTGCCAGCAGCTCGCCCCCGGGACAGAGAACTCAAGAGACCCAGTACTTC
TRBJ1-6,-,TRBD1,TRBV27,CASSLGGLRDSYSPLHF,TGTGCCAGCAGTTTGGGAGGACTCCGGGACAGCTATTCACCCCTCCACTTT
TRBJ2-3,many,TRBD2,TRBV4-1,CASSIQRGSTDTQYF,TGCGCCAGCAGCATCCAGCGGGGGAGCACAGATACGCAGTATTTT
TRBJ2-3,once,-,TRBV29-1,CSVGRGIADTQYF,TGCAGCGTTGGGAGGGGCATCGCAGATACGCAGTATTTT